This is a list of T cell receptor beta chains from one sample in a study of blood T cell repertoires in COVID-19. Profiling relied on immunoSEQ multiplex PCR, and the TCRdb table lists in-frame clones only, not all of them. The table lists 130,000 or so clones, about 81% of them singletons. The material sequenced was PBMCs or T cells enriched from blood (not recorded which). The source of these receptors is a middle-aged man with acute COVID-19. Each CDR3 is given without its conserved first and last residue. The order of the fields is D gene, V gene, CDR3 protein. The D gene is left open where the match is weak.

.	TRBV9	ASSVDGGTGNTIY
.	TRBV11-1	ASSLGGATGELF
TRBD2	TRBV7-3	ASSPSGGKETQY
TRBD2	TRBV29-1	SLLAGGSTDTQY
.	TRBV29-1	SVAGARQETQY
TRBD1	TRBV2	ASGQGASGTEAF
TRBD1	TRBV19	ASSTQTGGNEQY
.	TRBV4-2	ASSQDRSTNSPLH
TRBD2	TRBV2	ASRRLAGLNNEQF
.	TRBV29-1	SVVAGVGTGELF
.	TRBV5-6	ASTPWLNELF
.	TRBV6-5	ASSSRGYSPLH
TRBD1	TRBV11-2	ASSPTGGSYNEQF
.	TRBV18	ASSPLSGTNTGELF
.	TRBV4-2	ASSRSSYEQY
.	TRBV6-5	ASSPRTTSKNIQY
TRBD1	TRBV5-1	ASSFGNPGQGYNSPLH
.	TRBV9	ASSVGEVPTQY
.	TRBV6-4	ASSLEGVSSYNEQF
.	TRBV6-5	ASSPRRVSYEQY
.	TRBV2	ASSEKQGSLPLH
.	TRBV27	ASSLSAGNYGYT
TRBD2	TRBV7-7	ASSPRREAYNEQF
TRBD2	TRBV19	ASSGLAGETQY
TRBD1	TRBV11-2	ASSADRGNQPQH
.	TRBV6-5	ASKEEYQETQY
TRBD1	TRBV5-1	ASSPRQGLETQY
TRBD1	TRBV4-2	ASSQGDSNTGELF
.	TRBV4-2	ASSQEQGGNIQY
TRBD1	TRBV5-1	ASSLTGEDGYT
.	TRBV5-4	ASSWGEVNTEAF
.	TRBV5-4	ASSLGEGLSGNTIY
.	TRBV18	ASSPPGTGEQF
TRBD2	TRBV24-1	ATSDPAASGRARETQY
TRBD2	TRBV7-2	ASSRGLVTGELF
.	TRBV28	ASSFSLGNTEAF
TRBD2	TRBV6-5	ASSYDLGSGRGRQF
TRBD1	TRBV9	ASQGAQTGELF
TRBD1	TRBV11-2	ASSSTGPGANVLT
.	TRBV6-5	VSRNGRLLYNEQF
.	TRBV6-5	ASGKDINYEQY
.	TRBV24-1	ATSARGSYNEQF
TRBD1	TRBV5-1	ASSSGQGAYGYT
.	TRBV30	AWAPEGNQPQH
.	TRBV5-1	ASSLGPTLATNEKLF
TRBD2	TRBV7-2	ASSLAHGGRATYEQF
.	TRBV27	ASSALMWEGLNQPQH
.	TRBV9	ASSVVSGVTGELF